Below, 16 T cell receptor beta chains from the same sample are listed, as sequenced in a study of post-analysis software for immune sequencing data. Study conclusions and caveats: TRBV segments more frequent in patients than in controls numbered roughly five and included TRBV5-6, TRBV5-1 and TRBV20-1.

Their specific antigens are unknown. Unique molecular identifiers featured in each of the TCR beta cDNA libraries. MiXCR, run by TCRdb on the PCR reads, gives a single entry per CDR3 protein. The table includes roughly 430,000 distinct CDR3 sequences, roughly 40% detected once. The specimen was blood. Receptors originate from a girl under 10 years old with multiple sclerosis.

V is TRBV28 and J is TRBJ1-5; possible D gene TRBD1, 5 bases. Germline CDR1 and CDR2: MDHEN and SYDVKM. V was clipped by 6 bases and J by 3 bases, with 18 bases between them. CDR3 length: 16 amino acids. CDR3 residues: CASSNPGRGFNQPQHF. DNA of the CDR3: TGTGCCAGCAGCAACCCGGGCCGGGGGTTCAATCAGCCCCAGCATTTT.

This clonotype has a handful of counts. The V gene is TRBV29-1, the J gene TRBJ2-7; D is perhaps TRBD1 or TRBD2 (6 bases each). Per germline, CDR1 SQVTM and CDR2 ANQGSEA. CDR3 length equals 12 residues. With 7 bases removed from V and 2 bases from J, the gap between germline ends came to 12 bases. Written as DNA, the CDR3 is TGCAGCGCCGGGGGACAACCCTACGAGCAGTACTTC. Protein sequence: CSAGGQPYEQYF.

The chain uses TRBV3-1 and TRBJ2-7; 10 nucleotides line up with TRBD2. The CDR3 has 15 amino acids. Germline V gene data show CDR1 as LGHDT and CDR2 as YNNKEL (reference sequence). J gave up 5 bases and V 4 bases, and 8 bases lay outside the gene matches. In DNA form, the CDR3 reads TGTGCCAGCAGCCTACGGACTAGCGGAGGAAACGAGCAGTACTTC. Encoded protein: CASSLRTSGGNEQYF.

This clonotype was seen only once. The chain carries TRBV4-1 and TRBJ2-3, with D perhaps TRBD1 or TRBD2 (6 bases each). Germline lookup yields CDR1 MGHRA and CDR2 YSYEKL. The CDR3 is made up of 17 amino acids. Trimming pared 5 bases from V and 3 bases from J, leaving 21 bases between. The CDR3: CASSFSHGGLETDTQYF. In nucleotides, the CDR3 is TGCGCCAGCAGCTTCAGTCATGGGGGGCTGGAGACAGATACGCAGTATTTT.

The V call is TRBV6-2 or TRBV6-3, the J call TRBJ1-2; 8 bases fit TRBD1. CDR1 and CDR2 (germline): MNHEY, SVGEGT. The ends lost 6 bases at V and 5 bases at J; junction bases unmatched: 11. The CDR3 covers 15 residues. CDR3 in amino acids: CASSSGDRGLYGYTF. The CDR3 coding sequence is TGTGCCAGCAGCTCCGGCGACAGGGGTCTTTATGGCTACACCTTC.

The genes are TRBV5-1 and TRBJ1-3; TRBD1 matches at 8 bases. The V gene end was trimmed by 2 bases and the J gene end by 0 bases; junction bases not matched to a gene: 7. From germline, CDR1 is SGHRS and CDR2 YFSETQ. This CDR3 contains 17 residues. The CDR3: CASSFEDRVISGNTIYF. The CDR3 nucleotides read TGCGCCAGCAGCTTTGAGGACAGGGTCATCTCTGGAAACACCATATATTTT. The variable domain in full, with the rest retrieved from reference TRBV5-1 and TRBJ1-3, is KAGVTQTPRYLIKTRGQQVTLSCSPISGHRSVSWYQQTPGQGLQFLFEYFSETQRNKGNFPGRFSGRQFSNSRSEMNVSTLELGDSALYLCASSFEDRVISGNTIYFGEGSWLTVV.

There are many counts of this clonotype. The chain joins TRBV12-3 or TRBV12-4 to TRBJ2-5, with D perhaps TRBD2 (6 bases). Trimming pared 4 bases from V and 1 base from J, leaving 7 bases between. This CDR3 comprises 13 residues. CDR3: CASSSGLQETQYF. Here the CDR3 DNA reads TGTGCCAGCAGTTCGGGACTCCAAGAGACCCAGTACTTC.

J is TRBJ2-5 and V is TRBV12-3 or TRBV12-4; weak D call: TRBD1 (5 bases). The CDR3 sequence is 13 residues long. V was trimmed by 4 bases and J by 3 bases, leaving 9 bases between them. CDR3: CASSSLTEETQYF. CDR3 bases: TGTGCCAGCAGTTCACTGACAGAAGAGACCCAGTACTTC.

V gene TRBV10-1 combines with J gene TRBJ2-3; no clear D. Germline values: CDR1 WNHNN, CDR2 SYGVQD (reference sequence). CDR3 size: 14 residues. V lost 1 base, J lost 0 bases, and 5 bases lay in between. As DNA, the CDR3 is TGCGCCAGCAGTGAGTGGGCTAGCACAGATACGCAGTATTTT. This gives the protein CASSEWASTDTQYF.

This clonotype was detected once. This chain links TRBV4-2 with TRBJ2-1; no clear D gene. The CDR3 covers 12 residues. Germline loops: CDR1 LGHNA, CDR2 YNFKEQ. The V and J ends lost 0 bases and 8 bases respectively, with 5 bases between them. The DNA for the CDR3 is TGTGCCAGCAGCCAAGATCAGCATGAGCAGTTCTTC. This encodes CASSQDQHEQFF.

The rearrangement joins TRBV15 to TRBJ1-5; possible D gene TRBD1, 5 bases. Trimming removed 0 bases from V and 5 bases from J, with 14 bases in between. There are 16 residues in the CDR3. Germline loops: CDR1 LNHNV, CDR2 YYDKDF (reference sequence). CDR3 sequence: CATSRDQDPGYQPQHF. In DNA form, the CDR3 reads TGTGCCACCAGCAGAGATCAAGACCCAGGGTATCAGCCCCAGCATTTT.

This clonotype appeared a few times. DNA for the CDR3: TGCAGTGCTAGATCGCTGACTAACTATGGCTACACCTTC. Translation: CSARSLTNYGYTF. The chain uses TRBV20-1 and TRBJ1-2; D unresolved. The ends were cut back, 2 bases at V and 0 bases at J, with 7 bases in the middle. The CDR3 spans 13 residues. Germline V gene lookup returns CDR1 DFQATT and CDR2 SNEGSKA (reference sequence).

The chain combines TRBV2 with TRBJ2-1; 7 nucleotides match TRBD2. The length of the CDR3 is 15 residues. CDR1 is SNHLY and CDR2 is FYNNEI in the germline V gene. The trim removed 6 bases at V and 10 bases at J, leaving 15 bases unmatched. This CDR3 is CASSVTRGRAVEQFF. The CDR3 nucleotides read TGTGCCAGCAGCGTTACTAGAGGGAGGGCCGTGGAGCAGTTCTTC.

The chain links TRBV12-5 to TRBJ2-3; 12 positions agree with TRBD2. Trimming cost V 1 base and J 6 bases; bases outside gene matches: 5. CDR1 and CDR2 (germline): LGHNT, FRNRAP. CDR3 length equals 16 residues. Here the CDR3 DNA reads TGTGCTAGTGGTTTGGGACTAGCGGGAGAAGGCGATACGCAGTATTTT. It codes for CASGLGLAGEGDTQYF.

This clonotype was found a few times. CDR3: CSARVTGTDTQYF. DNA for the CDR3: TGCAGTGCTAGAGTTACGGGCACAGATACGCAGTATTTT. V usage is TRBV20-1 and J usage is TRBJ2-3; no reliable D call. The CDR3 loop spans 13 amino acids. V shed 1 base and J shed 1 base, with 6 bases lying between them. Germline CDR1 is DFQATT and CDR2 is SNEGSKA (reference sequence).

This clonotype was found a few times. V and J are TRBV9 and TRBJ2-1; TRBD2 aligns across 9 bases. The V and J ends lost 1 base and 4 bases, in that order; junction bases with no gene match: 3. The CDR3 extends over 15 amino acids. Germline values: CDR1 SGDLS, CDR2 YYNGEE. The CDR3: CASSVTTSGYNEQFF. The CDR3 nucleotides read TGTGCCAGCAGCGTAACTACTAGCGGGTACAATGAGCAGTTCTTC.